Listed here is a single TCR beta chain. Its specificity is unknown. The data are from a study of cytomegalovirus exposure and HLA in healthy donors. Study findings and constraints: Researchers reported that a few CMV-associated chains were confirmed in vitro as CMV antigen-specific. TCR beta chains numbering more than 150 were designated cytomegalovirus-associated. It was reported that the classifier diagnosed cytomegalovirus status with high specificity and sensitivity in both the original and validation cohorts.

The study ran its PCR with 60 Vbeta and 13 Jbeta primers. Clones were read by immunoSEQ multiplex PCR, and TCRdb kept only the in-frame ones, dropping some. The table shows approximately 140,000 clones, with 60% to 85% occurring only once. The CDR3 consists of 14 residues. Germline V gene sequence: CDR1 KGHSH, CDR2 LQKENI. Unmatched junction bases numbered 6, after V lost 3 bases and J lost 6 bases. The TCR was taken from a woman in her thirties or forties in good health and CMV-seropositive. The chain has TRBV18 and TRBJ1-2; TRBD1 agrees at 8 bases. The sequencing input was PBMCs. The CDR3 here is CASSPGTGWDGYTF. The CDR3 DNA is TGTGCCAGCTCACCGGGGACAGGATGGGATGGCTACACCTTC.